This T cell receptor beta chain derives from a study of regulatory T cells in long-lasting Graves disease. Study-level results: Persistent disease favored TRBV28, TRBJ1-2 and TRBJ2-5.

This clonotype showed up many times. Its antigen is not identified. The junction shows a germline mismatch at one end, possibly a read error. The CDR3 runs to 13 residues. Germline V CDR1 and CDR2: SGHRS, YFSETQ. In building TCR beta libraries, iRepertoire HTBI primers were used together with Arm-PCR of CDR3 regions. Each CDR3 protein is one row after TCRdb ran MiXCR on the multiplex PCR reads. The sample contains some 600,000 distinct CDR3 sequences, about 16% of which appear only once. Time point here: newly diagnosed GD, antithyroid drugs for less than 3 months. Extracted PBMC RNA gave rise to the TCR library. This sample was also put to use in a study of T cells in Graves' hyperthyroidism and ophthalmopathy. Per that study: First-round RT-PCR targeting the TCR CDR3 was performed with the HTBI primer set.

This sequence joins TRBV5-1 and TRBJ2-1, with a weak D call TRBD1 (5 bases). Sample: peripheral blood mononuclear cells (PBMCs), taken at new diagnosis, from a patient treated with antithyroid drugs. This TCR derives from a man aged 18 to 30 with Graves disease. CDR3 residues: CASSLGQGNEQFF. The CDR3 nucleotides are TGTGCCAGCAGCTTAGGGCAGGGCAATGAGCAGTTCTTC.